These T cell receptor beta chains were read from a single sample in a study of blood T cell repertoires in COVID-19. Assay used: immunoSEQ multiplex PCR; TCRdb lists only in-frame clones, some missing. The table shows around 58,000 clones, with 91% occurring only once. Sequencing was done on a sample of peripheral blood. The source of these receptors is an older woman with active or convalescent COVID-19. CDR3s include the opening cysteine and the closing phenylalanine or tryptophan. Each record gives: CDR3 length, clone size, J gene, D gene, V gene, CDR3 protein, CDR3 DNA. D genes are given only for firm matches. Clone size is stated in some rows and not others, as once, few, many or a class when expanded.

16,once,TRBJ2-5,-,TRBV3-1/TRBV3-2,CASSQDMKGGWETQYF,TGTGCCAGCAGCCAAGATATGAAGGGCGGGTGGGAGACCCAGTACTTC
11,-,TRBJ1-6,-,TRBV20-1,CSAPQGSPLHF,TGCAGTGCGCCACAGGGTTCACCCCTCCACTTT
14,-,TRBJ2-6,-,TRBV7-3,CASGGSSGANVLTF,TGTGCCAGCGGAGGGAGCTCTGGGGCCAACGTCCTGACTTTC
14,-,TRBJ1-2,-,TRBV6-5,CASSKDGGTYGYTF,TGTGCCAGCAGCAAGGACGGAGGAACCTATGGCTACACCTTC
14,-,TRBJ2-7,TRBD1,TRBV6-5,CASIPGQGSYEQYF,TGTGCCAGCATTCCCGGACAGGGGTCCTACGAGCAGTACTTC
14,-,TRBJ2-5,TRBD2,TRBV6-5,CASSTWTSRETQYF,TGTGCCAGCAGTACCTGGACTAGCCGGGAGACCCAGTACTTC
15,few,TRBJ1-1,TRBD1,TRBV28,CASSLNRGWVTEAFF,TGTGCCAGCAGCCTCAACAGGGGGTGGGTCACTGAAGCTTTCTTT
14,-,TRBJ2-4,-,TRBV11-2,CASSRTSGAHIQYF,TGTGCCAGCAGCAGAACTAGTGGCGCGCACATTCAGTACTTC
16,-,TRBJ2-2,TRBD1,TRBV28,CASRFPGGARTGELFF,TGTGCCAGCAGATTCCCAGGGGGCGCGCGGACCGGGGAGCTGTTTTTT
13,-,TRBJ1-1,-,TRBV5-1,CASSLDSNTEAFF,TGCGCCAGCAGCTTGGACTCAAACACTGAAGCTTTCTTT
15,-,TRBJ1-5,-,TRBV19,CASSIPGRANQPQHF,TGTGCCAGTAGTATCCCAGGGCGCGCAAATCAGCCCCAGCATTTT
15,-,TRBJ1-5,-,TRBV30,CAWRAGSNSNQPQHF,TGTGCCTGGAGGGCGGGCAGCAATAGCAATCAGCCCCAGCATTTT
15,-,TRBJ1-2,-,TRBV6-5,CASRRTGLMGYGYTF,TGTGCCAGCAGGCGAACAGGGTTAATGGGCTATGGCTACACCTTC
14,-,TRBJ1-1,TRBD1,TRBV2,CASASGGGYTEAFF,TGTGCCAGCGCCTCAGGGGGCGGGTACACTGAAGCTTTCTTT
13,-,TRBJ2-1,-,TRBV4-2,CASSQREEVVPFF,TGTGCCAGCAGCCAACGAGAAGAAGTCGTACCGTTCTTC
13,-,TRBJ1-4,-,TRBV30,CAWMSSRNEKLFF,TGTGCCTGGATGTCTTCGCGTAATGAAAAACTGTTTTTT
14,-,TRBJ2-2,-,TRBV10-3,CATRGGTNTGELFF,TGTGCCACCAGGGGGGGTACGAACACCGGGGAGCTGTTTTTT
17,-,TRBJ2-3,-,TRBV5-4,CASSLGGRGGSTDTQYF,TGTGCCAGCAGCTTGGGGGGGCGCGGCGGGAGCACAGATACGCAGTATTTT
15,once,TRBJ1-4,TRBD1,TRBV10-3,CAISEPGQGGEKLFF,TGTGCCATCAGTGAGCCGGGACAGGGAGGCGAAAAACTGTTTTTT
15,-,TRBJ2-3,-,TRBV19,CASSMGGGSPDTQYF,TGTGCCAGTAGTATGGGGGGGGGCAGTCCAGATACGCAGTATTTT
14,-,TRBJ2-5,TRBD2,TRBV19,CASSIGGGRETQYF,TGTGCCAGTAGTATCGGGGGGGGCCGAGAGACCCAGTACTTC
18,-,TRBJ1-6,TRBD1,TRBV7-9,CASSSGQVGASYNSPLHF,TGTGCCAGCAGCTCGGGACAGGTCGGTGCCTCCTATAATTCACCCCTCCACTTT
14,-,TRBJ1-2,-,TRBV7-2,CASTLAGSGFGYTF,TGTGCCAGCACCCTGGCGGGGAGCGGCTTTGGCTACACCTTC
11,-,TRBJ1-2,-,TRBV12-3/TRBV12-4,CASSFFRGYTF,TGTGCCAGCAGTTTCTTTCGTGGCTACACCTTC
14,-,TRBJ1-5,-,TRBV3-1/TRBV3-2,CASSQGSSNQPQHF,TGTGCCAGCAGCCAAGGGAGCAGCAATCAGCCCCAGCATTTT
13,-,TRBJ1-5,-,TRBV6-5,CASRTTVNQPQHF,TGTGCCAGCAGAACCACAGTTAATCAGCCCCAGCATTTT
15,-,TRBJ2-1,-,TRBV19,CASSIRGGSYNEQFF,TGTGCCAGTAGTATTAGGGGGGGCTCCTACAATGAGCAGTTCTTC
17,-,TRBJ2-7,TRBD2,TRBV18,CASSPTYSGRAKYEQYF,TGTGCCAGCTCACCGACATATAGCGGGAGGGCCAAGTACGAGCAGTACTTC
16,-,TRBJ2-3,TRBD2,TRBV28,CASRSGLAGVTDTQYF,TGTGCCAGCAGATCCGGACTAGCGGGGGTCACAGATACGCAGTATTTT
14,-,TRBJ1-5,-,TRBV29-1,CSVEDGGVGQPQHF,TGCAGCGTTGAAGACGGCGGGGTTGGGCAGCCCCAGCATTTT
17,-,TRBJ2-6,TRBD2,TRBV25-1,CASSEFRGDSGANVLTF,TGTGCCAGCAGTGAATTCCGGGGGGACTCTGGGGCCAACGTCCTGACTTTC
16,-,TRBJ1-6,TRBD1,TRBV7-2,CASSYSGTGSISPLHF,TGTGCCAGCAGCTACTCCGGGACAGGCTCTATTTCACCCCTCCACTTT
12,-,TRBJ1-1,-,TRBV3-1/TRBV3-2,CASSQVQTEAFF,TGTGCCAGCAGCCAAGTACAAACTGAAGCTTTCTTT
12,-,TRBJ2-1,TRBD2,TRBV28,CASSFAGDEQFF,TGTGCCAGCAGTTTTGCGGGAGATGAGCAGTTCTTC
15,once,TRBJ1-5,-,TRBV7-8,CASRVEGTRNQPQHF,TGTGCCAGCAGGGTGGAGGGAACGAGGAATCAGCCCCAGCATTTT
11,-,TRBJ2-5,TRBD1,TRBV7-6,CACQGEETQYF,TGTGCCTGCCAGGGGGAAGAGACCCAGTACTTC
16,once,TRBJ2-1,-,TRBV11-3,CASSLEGPAAYNEQFF,TGTGCCAGCAGCCTAGAGGGCCCAGCCGCTTACAATGAGCAGTTCTTC
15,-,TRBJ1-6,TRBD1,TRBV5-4,CASSLGQGANSPLHF,TGTGCCAGCAGCTTGGGACAGGGGGCCAATTCACCCCTCCACTTT
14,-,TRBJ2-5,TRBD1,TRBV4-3,CASSPQTGDGTQYF,TGCGCCAGCAGCCCCCAGACAGGGGATGGGACCCAGTACTTC
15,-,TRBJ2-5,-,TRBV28,CASSLPTRRGETQYF,TGTGCCAGCAGTTTACCGACCAGGAGGGGAGAGACCCAGTACTTC
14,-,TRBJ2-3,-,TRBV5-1,CASSLGTVGDTQYF,TGCGCCAGCAGCTTGGGGACAGTGGGAGATACGCAGTATTTT
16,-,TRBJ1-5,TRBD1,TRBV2,CASSTDRAFSNQPQHF,TGTGCCAGCAGCACCGACAGGGCCTTCTCCAATCAGCCCCAGCATTTT
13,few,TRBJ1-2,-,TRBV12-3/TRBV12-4,CASSLSGQPIALF,TGTGCCAGCAGTTTGTCTGGGCAGCCCATCGCCCTCTTC
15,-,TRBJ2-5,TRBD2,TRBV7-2,CASSVQAGVAETQYF,TGTGCCAGCAGCGTACAAGCGGGAGTCGCAGAGACCCAGTACTTC
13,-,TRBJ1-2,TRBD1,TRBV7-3,CASSLGQDYGYTF,TGTGCCAGCAGCTTAGGACAGGACTATGGCTACACCTTC
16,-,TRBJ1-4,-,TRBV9,CASSVTPTARDEKLFF,TGTGCCAGCAGCGTAACCCCCACGGCCCGGGATGAAAAACTGTTTTTT
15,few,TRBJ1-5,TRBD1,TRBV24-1,CATSGPGQGGQPQHF,TGTGCCACCAGTGGTCCGGGACAGGGCGGTCAGCCCCAGCATTTT
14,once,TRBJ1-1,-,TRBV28,CASSPPGLGTEAFF,TGTGCCAGCAGTCCCCCAGGGTTAGGCACTGAAGCTTTCTTT
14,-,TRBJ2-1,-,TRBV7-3,CASSLEGGPDEQFF,TGTGCCAGCAGCTTAGAGGGGGGGCCGGATGAGCAGTTCTTC
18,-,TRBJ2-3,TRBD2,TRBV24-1,CATSGGLAGGLSTDTQYF,TGTGCCACCAGTGGCGGACTAGCGGGAGGGTTGAGCACAGATACGCAGTATTTT
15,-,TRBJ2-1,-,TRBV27,CASSLIGEGDNEQFF,TGTGCCAGCAGTTTAATTGGGGAGGGGGATAATGAGCAGTTCTTC
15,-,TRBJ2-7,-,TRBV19,CASSIFGESSYEQYF,TGTGCCAGTAGTATCTTCGGGGAGAGCTCCTACGAGCAGTACTTC
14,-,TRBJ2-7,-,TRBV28,CASSLIGGAYEQYF,TGTGCCAGCAGTTTAATCGGCGGGGCCTACGAGCAGTACTTC